Each of the 21 T cell receptor beta chains below was sequenced from the same sample in a study of T and B cells in COVID-19 patients. Blood genomic DNA input for TRB amplification was 250-500 ng. TRB rearrangements were amplified by multiplex PCR with BIOMED2 TRB-A/B primers. MiXCR, run by TCRdb on the multiplex PCR reads, gives a single entry per CDR3 protein. This sample has around 8,000 distinct CDR3 sequences, with roughly two fifths found just once. Specimen: blood. The receptors derive from a human donor who had recovered from COVID-19.

The chain couples TRBV19 to TRBJ1-1; TRBD1 matches at 8 bases. The CDR3 is 14 amino acids. CDR1 and CDR2 (germline): LNHDA, SQIVND (reference sequence). V lost 6 bases and J lost 3; bases outside the gene matches: 6. The CDR3 reads CASSDKQGDTEAFF. CDR3 sequence (DNA): TGTGCCAGTAGCGACAAACAGGGGGACACTGAAGCTTTCTTT.

V gene TRBV29-1 combines with J gene TRBJ1-1; D gene unclear. V lost 0 bases, J lost 4 bases, and 9 bases lay in between. CDR3 length: 13 amino acids. Germline V lookup: CDR1 SQVTM, CDR2 ANQGSEA. CDR3 loop: CSVEDLGSTEAFF. In nucleotides, the CDR3 is TGCAGCGTTGAAGATCTGGGGTCCACTGAAGCTTTCTTT.

This clonotype was seen once. Since a much larger clone is just one base distant, this may be a read error. The J gene is TRBJ2-7, the V gene TRBV19; no clear D gene. CDR3 size: 12 residues. The V end lost 5 bases, the J end lost 1 base, and 6 bases lay between the germline ends. Germline-derived CDR1 and CDR2 are LNHDA and SQIVND (reference sequence). CDR3 DNA: TGTGCCAGTAGTGACGGGTCCTACGAGCAGTACTTC. It codes for CASSDGSYEQYF.

This clonotype was counted between two and nine times. The chain uses TRBV6-5 and TRBJ2-5, with TRBD2 as a possible D gene (5 bases). V lost 5 bases and J lost 5, with 18 bases in between. The CDR3 is 15 amino acids. CDR1 and CDR2 from the germline V gene are MNHEY and SVGAGI. CDR3 sequence reads: CASSPRPGVAETQYF. The CDR3 DNA follows: TGTGCCAGCAGTCCCCGACCCGGCGTAGCGGAGACCCAGTACTTC.

This clonotype has a handful of counts. The chain's CDR3 is CASESRTGELFF. The CDR3, as DNA: TGCGCCAGCGAGTCTAGAACCGGGGAGCTGTTTTTT. This chain uses TRBV5-1 with TRBJ2-2; D uncertain. Trimming removed 7 bases from V and 5 bases from J, with 9 bases in between. This CDR3 has 12 amino acids. CDR1 SGHRS and CDR2 YFSETQ come from the germline V gene.

The sample holds a few counts of this clonotype. The J gene is TRBJ1-1, the V gene TRBV18; TRBD1 is a possible D gene (5 bases). This CDR3 contains 13 residues. Germline lookup yields CDR1 KGHSH and CDR2 LQKENI. Trimming pared 1 base from V and 5 bases from J, leaving 8 bases between. This chain's CDR3 is CASSPLEGTEAFF. In DNA, the CDR3 is TGTGCCAGCTCACCACTTGAGGGGACTGAAGCTTTCTTT.

This chain uses TRBV5-4 with TRBJ2-3; 12 bases are shared with TRBD2. CDR1 SGHNT and CDR2 YYREEE come from the germline V gene (reference sequence). The V gene end was trimmed by 5 bases and the J gene end by 8 bases; junction bases not matched to a gene: 12. The CDR3 has 16 amino acids. The CDR3 sequence: CASSSTSGGEVGTQYF. The CDR3 DNA follows: TGTGCCAGCAGTTCGACTAGCGGGGGTGAGGTTGGTACGCAGTATTTT.

This clonotype was seen more than once but under ten times. The V call is TRBV5-5, the J call TRBJ2-3; weak D call: TRBD2 (6 bases). Trimming left V 2 bases short and J 1 base short, with 14 bases between. The CDR3 totals 16 residues. The V gene's germline CDR1 is SGHKS and CDR2 YYEKEE (reference sequence). CDR3 residues: CASSFSAVAGTDTQYF. The CDR3 DNA follows: TGTGCCAGCAGCTTTTCGGCGGTAGCGGGCACAGATACGCAGTATTTT.

V gene TRBV5-3 combines with J gene TRBJ2-2; no reliable D call. TRBV5-3 belongs to the ORF category, with a function that is uncertain. This CDR3 spans 11 amino acids. The V gene lost 2 bases and the J gene lost 8 bases, with 4 bases spanning the gap. The CDR3 DNA follows: TGTGCCAGAAGCTTTTTAGGGGAGCTGTTTTTT. It encodes CARSFLGELFF.

The count of this clonotype is one. This chain uses TRBV7-2 with TRBJ2-2; 9 bases are shared with TRBD1. V gave up 1 base and J gave up 6 bases; unmatched junction bases: 6. CDR1 SGHTA and CDR2 FQGNSA come from the germline V gene. CDR3 length: 16 amino acids. The CDR3, as DNA: TGTGCCAGCAGCTTAGTCGGGACAGGGCAGGCCGGGGAGCTGTTTTTT. Amino acid sequence: CASSLVGTGQAGELFF.

This clonotype showed up just a few times. The J gene is TRBJ2-3, the V gene TRBV5-4; maybe TRBD2 (6 bases). The CDR3 is made up of 17 amino acids. The V end was cut by 0 bases, the J end by 1 base, with 15 bases between. Germline CDR1 SGHNT, CDR2 YYREEE (reference sequence). CDR3 in DNA: TGTGCCAGCAGCTTGGGACCATATGGAGGGGGCACAGATACGCAGTATTTT. Encoded protein: CASSLGPYGGGTDTQYF.

The genes are TRBV10-3 and TRBJ2-2; tentatively, D is TRBD1 or TRBD2 (5 bases each). The length of the CDR3 is 15 residues. Germline CDR1 and CDR2: ENHRY and SYGVKD. The germline V and J ends were trimmed by 2 bases and 3 bases, with 10 bases remaining between them. The CDR3 protein is CAISEPGPYTGELFF. The CDR3 DNA reads as TGTGCCATCAGTGAGCCGGGACCCTACACCGGGGAGCTGTTTTTT.

This clonotype showed up just a few times. In DNA form, the CDR3 reads TGTGCCAGTAGCCAGGGAGTTCAGTTCTACGAGCAGTACTTC. Residues: CASSQGVQFYEQYF. This rearrangement joins TRBV19 to TRBJ2-7; D possibly uses TRBD1 or TRBD2 (5 bases each). V was shortened by 6 bases and J by 3 bases, with 15 bases between the two germline ends. The germline CDR1 and CDR2 sequences are LNHDA and SQIVND (reference sequence). The CDR3 loop spans 14 amino acids.

The chain is built from TRBV19 and TRBJ1-5; 7 bases fit TRBD1. Per germline, CDR1 LNHDA and CDR2 SQIVND (reference sequence). This CDR3 spans 16 amino acids. The V gene end was trimmed by 3 bases and the J gene end by 7 bases; junction bases not matched to a gene: 12. The DNA for the CDR3 is TGTGCCAGTAGTATCCCCCGACAGGGCCGTTCGCAGCCCCAGCATTTT. It is translated as CASSIPRQGRSQPQHF.

Within the sample, this clonotype is medium-sized. The chain links TRBV19 to TRBJ2-1, with 9 bases fitting TRBD2. V lost 5 bases to trimming and J lost 9 bases; unmatched junction nucleotides: 8. The CDR3 has 14 residues. Germline V gives CDR1 LNHDA, CDR2 SQIVND (reference sequence). The CDR3 loop reads CASSPGGGAFEQFF. As DNA, the CDR3 is TGTGCCAGTAGTCCAGGCGGGGGGGCATTTGAGCAGTTCTTC.

Judged by abundance, this clonotype is medium-sized (0.01 to 0.1%). V usage is TRBV29-1 and J usage is TRBJ2-3; the D is unclear. The length of the CDR3 is 14 residues. Germline CDR1 reads SQVTM; CDR2 reads ANQGSEA. CDR3 sequence reads: CRVSDAKTTDTQYF. The CDR3 bases are TGCAGGGTTTCCGACGCCAAAACCACAGATACGCAGTATTTT.

The chain couples TRBV6-5 to TRBJ2-6, with unresolved D. Germline V gene lookup returns CDR1 MNHEY and CDR2 SVGAGI. V was cut by 5 bases and J by 1 base, with 6 bases left in between. CDR3 length: 14 residues. The chain's CDR3 is CASSDGSGANVLTF. The CDR3 nucleotides read TGTGCCAGCAGTGACGGGTCTGGGGCCAACGTCCTGACTTTC.

The CDR3 loop reads CASSLVRDRDSEQYV. The CDR3 DNA reads TGTGCCAGCAGCTTGGTAAGGGACAGGGATAGCGAGCAGTACGTC. The chain uses TRBV5-5 and TRBJ2-7; 9 nucleotides line up with TRBD1. The junction had 7 bases not matched to a gene; V was cut back by 0 bases and J by 6 bases. The V gene's germline CDR1 is SGHKS and CDR2 YYEKEE (reference sequence). The CDR3 has 15 amino acids.

The chain couples TRBV7-2 to TRBJ1-6, with TRBD1 identical over 8 bases. CDR3 length: 18 amino acids. Germline values: CDR1 SGHTA, CDR2 FQGNSA. V lost 6 bases to trimming and J lost 0 bases; unmatched junction nucleotides: 10. The CDR3: CASSLPTTGDSYNSPLHF. In DNA, the CDR3 is TGTGCCAGCAGTTTACCGACGACAGGGGACTCCTATAATTCACCCCTCCACTTT.

CDR3 loop: CASSPPNGQSNSPLHF. CDR3 sequence (DNA): TGTGCCAGCAGCCCTCCGAACGGACAGTCAAATTCACCCCTCCACTTT. V usage is TRBV5-6 and J usage is TRBJ1-6, with D possibly matching TRBD1 (6 bases). This CDR3 is built from 16 residues. V lost 4 bases to trimming and J lost 7 bases, with 18 bases between them. The germline gives CDR1 SGHDT, CDR2 YYEEEE.

V gene TRBV5-4 combines with J gene TRBJ1-1; 10 nucleotides match TRBD1. The CDR3 sequence is 14 residues long. CDR1 is SGHNT, CDR2 YYREEE, per germline (reference sequence). J gave up 11 bases and V 1 base, and 8 bases lay outside the gene matches. The CDR3 is CASSLTPDRGQAFF. Here the CDR3 DNA reads TGTGCCAGCAGCTTGACACCTGACAGGGGGCAGGCTTTCTTT.